The 21 T cell receptor beta chains presented below share a single source sample, sequenced in a study of blood T cells in healthy people across ages. A second PCR, run for roughly 7 to 12 cycles, used a sample-barcoded 5' primer plus a J-beta primer mix. In TCRdb, the 5' RACE reads were re-called with MiXCR into one record per CDR3 protein. The sample contains about 670,000 distinct CDR3 sequences, around 50% of which appear only once. The sample consisted of blood. The receptors were sampled from a woman at least 80 years old in good health.

Many counts were recorded for this clonotype. The chain has TRBV18 and TRBJ2-1, with TRBD2 matching 13 bases. Germline V gene data show CDR1 as KGHSH and CDR2 as LQKENI. This CDR3 comprises 17 residues. The trim removed 5 bases at V and 7 bases at J, leaving 11 bases unmatched. CDR3 nucleotide sequence: TGTGCCAGCTCATCGAGAAAGGGACTAGCGGGAAAAAATGAGCAGTTCTTC. This translates into CASSSRKGLAGKNEQFF.

This clonotype showed up just a few times. This rearrangement joins TRBV20-1 to TRBJ2-2; D is perhaps TRBD1 (6 bases). Trimming left V 5 bases short and J 9 bases short, with 13 bases between. CDR1 and CDR2 from the germline V gene are DFQATT and SNEGSKA (reference sequence). This CDR3 comprises 12 residues. This CDR3 reads CSAFPQGRELFF. The CDR3 DNA reads as TGCAGTGCTTTCCCCCAGGGGCGGGAGCTGTTTTTT.

This rearrangement joins TRBV20-1 to TRBJ2-4, with D perhaps assigned TRBD1 or TRBD2 (5 bases each). Gene TRBJ2-5 matches the end of the DNA better, so the J call may be wrong. CDR3 length: 12 residues. Germline CDR1 DFQATT, CDR2 SNEGSKA (reference sequence). The CDR3 protein is CSARAGRETQYF. For the CDR3, the DNA is TGCAGTGCTAGAGCAGGGAGAGAGACCCAGTACTTC.

The table lists this clonotype with many counts. The chain couples TRBV20-1 to TRBJ2-5, with D perhaps matching TRBD2 (6 bases). The V gene lost 2 bases and the J gene lost 0 bases, with 13 bases spanning the gap. This CDR3 region has 15 residues. Germline lookup yields CDR1 DFQATT and CDR2 SNEGSKA (reference sequence). CDR3 sequence: CSARLLAQNQETQYF. The CDR3 DNA reads TGCAGTGCTAGATTGCTAGCGCAGAACCAAGAGACCCAGTACTTC.

To note about this clonotype: This may stem from a read error, because a much larger clone lies one nucleotide away. The chain carries TRBV28 and TRBJ2-5, with no clear D. The better agreement between TRBJ2-7 and the DNA end casts doubt on the J call. Germline CDR1 MDHEN, CDR2 SYDVKM. This CDR3 region has 12 residues. CDR3 DNA: TGTGCCAGCAGTTTTGGGGTGTGCGAGCAGTACTTC. Protein sequence: CASSFGVCEQYF.

Details on this clonotype: An end of the junction differs from the germline gene, which may be a read error. The chain joins TRBV4-1 to TRBJ1-5, with D unclear. CDR1 and CDR2 from the germline V gene are MGHRA and YSYEKL. The CDR3 runs to 15 residues. The CDR3 loop is CAGSQEGRSSQPQHF. In DNA form, the CDR3 reads TGCGCCGGCAGCCAAGAGGGTCGTAGCAGTCAGCCCCAGCATTTT.

This clonotype showed up just once. V and J are TRBV3-1 and TRBJ2-3; TRBD1 is a possible D gene (6 bases). Between the trimmed V and J ends, which lost 1 base and 1 base, there was a span of 9 bases. CDR1 and CDR2 from the germline V gene are LGHDT and YNNKEL (reference sequence). This CDR3 has 15 residues. The CDR3: CASSQGGRGTDTQYF. CDR3 nucleotide sequence: TGTGCCAGCAGCCAAGGGGGGCGTGGCACAGATACGCAGTATTTT.

V usage is TRBV20-1 and J usage is TRBJ2-1; TRBD2 is a possible D gene (5 bases). This CDR3 region has 12 residues. CDR1 is DFQATT, CDR2 SNEGSKA, per germline (reference sequence). Deletions cut 1 base from V and 9 bases from J, with 10 bases between. The CDR3 DNA reads as TGCAGTGCTAGAGGGCCGGCGGGTGAGCAGTTCTTC. Translation gives CSARGPAGEQFF.

V is TRBV29-1 and J is TRBJ1-1; no clear D. V dropped 7 bases and J dropped 0 bases, with 9 bases sitting between them. The CDR3 runs 12 residues. The germline gives CDR1 SQVTM, CDR2 ANQGSEA. The CDR3 DNA reads TGCAGCGGCATCCAGGTGAACACTGAAGCTTTCTTT. It encodes CSGIQVNTEAFF.

This clonotype was seen many times. This sequence joins TRBV29-1 and TRBJ2-1; D perhaps matches TRBD1 (5 bases). This CDR3 spans 11 amino acids. Germline V CDR1 and CDR2: SQVTM, ANQGSEA. The V and J ends lost 3 bases and 10 bases respectively, with 10 bases between them. The CDR3 loop is CSVEGNREQFF. The CDR3 coding sequence is TGCAGCGTTGAGGGGAACAGGGAGCAGTTCTTC.

The V gene is TRBV5-1, the J gene TRBJ1-2, with 9 bases that match TRBD1. The germline V gene encodes CDR1 SGHRS and CDR2 YFSETQ. The CDR3 is made up of 14 amino acids. V lost 3 bases, J lost 6 bases, and 6 bases stayed unmatched. The CDR3 protein is CASSYLTGGNGYTF. The CDR3 DNA follows: TGCGCCAGCAGCTACCTAACAGGGGGCAATGGCTACACCTTC. The full variable domain, its missing parts supplied by reference TRBV5-1 and TRBJ1-2, is KAGVTQTPRYLIKTRGQQVTLSCSPISGHRSVSWYQQTPGQGLQFLFEYFSETQRNKGNFPGRFSGRQFSNSRSEMNVSTLELGDSALYLCASSYLTGGNGYTFGSGTRLTVV.

Worth noting for this clonotype: Sequence at one end of the junction differs from germline and may be a read error. V and J are TRBV11-2 and TRBJ2-1; a weak D match, TRBD1 (5 bases). The germline CDR1 and CDR2 sequences are SGHAT and FQNNGV. This CDR3 contains 14 residues. The CDR3 sequence: CASSVDTGKETQFF. The DNA of the CDR3 is TGTGCCAGCAGCGTAGATACAGGAAAAGAGACCCAGTTCTTC.

This chain connects TRBV29-1 to TRBJ2-7; D possibly corresponds to TRBD1 (6 bases). The CDR3 totals 14 residues. The ends were cut back, 3 bases at V and 2 bases at J, with 14 bases in the middle. CDR1 and CDR2 from the germline V gene are SQVTM and ANQGSEA. The CDR3 loop reads CSVEGGQPPYEQYF. Written as DNA, the CDR3 is TGCAGCGTTGAGGGCGGACAGCCTCCCTACGAGCAGTACTTC.

Remarks on this clonotype: A much bigger clone sits one base away, suggesting this may be a read error. The gene calls are TRBV3-1 and TRBJ1-2, with D hard to call. V lost 0 bases, J lost 10 bases, and 15 bases lay in between. CDR3 length: 14 residues. Germline V lookup: CDR1 LGHDT, CDR2 YNNKEL (reference sequence). The CDR3 DNA is TGTGCCAGCAGCCAAGATTCGGTCCCCGGGGACTACACCTTC. This gives the protein CASSQDSVPGDYTF.

The V gene is TRBV15, the J gene TRBJ2-1; D remains unclear. V shed 1 base and J shed 8 bases, with 9 bases lying between them. The CDR3 has 13 amino acids. CDR1 LNHNV and CDR2 YYDKDF come from the germline V gene (reference sequence). CDR3 amino acids: CATSRVRWDEQFF. The CDR3 DNA reads as TGTGCCACCAGCAGAGTTCGGTGGGATGAGCAGTTCTTC.

V and J are TRBV15 and TRBJ2-3, with a weak D call TRBD2 (6 bases). CDR1 is LNHNV, CDR2 YYDKDF, per germline (reference sequence). Trimming pared 5 bases from V and 4 bases from J, leaving 16 bases between. This CDR3 contains 15 residues. The CDR3 coding sequence is TGTGCCACCAGCCAGAGGAGGGCCCAGGCAGATACGCAGTATTTT. Protein: CATSQRRAQADTQYF.

This clonotype was counted many times. J is TRBJ2-4 and V is TRBV5-1; tentatively, D is TRBD2 (5 bases). The CDR3 runs 16 residues. The V end lost 2 bases, the J end lost 2 bases, and 14 bases lay between the germline ends. CDR1 and CDR2 (germline): SGHRS, YFSETQ. The CDR3 here is CASSFSDRGTKNIQYF. The CDR3 nucleotides read TGCGCCAGCAGCTTTAGCGATCGGGGTACCAAAAACATTCAGTACTTC.

The chain links TRBV20-1 to TRBJ1-5; D is ambiguous. The CDR3 has 15 amino acids. Germline CDR1 DFQATT, CDR2 SNEGSKA (reference sequence). V shed 5 bases and J shed 0 bases, with 14 bases lying between them. The CDR3: CSAAQWGYSNQPQHF. The CDR3 DNA reads as TGCAGTGCTGCTCAGTGGGGATATAGCAATCAGCCCCAGCATTTT.

This clonotype was counted only a few times. The chain is built from TRBV7-3 and TRBJ2-2; unclear D gene. Germline values: CDR1 SGHTA, CDR2 FQGTGA. This CDR3 contains 13 residues. Trimming stripped 2 bases from V and 6 bases from J, with 7 bases between. CDR3 sequence reads: CASSLPPAGELFF. CDR3 coding DNA: TGTGCCAGCAGCTTACCCCCTGCCGGGGAGCTGTTTTTT.

On this clonotype itself: Given a much more abundant clone one base away, this may be a read error. V gene TRBV11-1 combines with J gene TRBJ2-1; D ambiguous. The CDR3 has 16 residues. The germline V gene encodes CDR1 SGHAT and CDR2 FQDESV (reference sequence). Trimming removed 6 bases from V and 6 bases from J, with 21 bases in between. CDR3 nucleotides: TGTGCCAGCAGTTTCCCCCTAGGACGACGGAGCAATGAGCAGTTCTTC. Its protein product is CASSFPLGRRSNEQFF. The full variable domain, completed using reference TRBV11-1 and TRBJ2-1, is EAEVAQSPRYKITEKSQAVAFWCDPISGHATLYWYRQILGQGPELLVQFQDESVVDDSQLPKDRFSAERLKGVDSTLKIQPAELGDSAMYLCASSFPLGRRSNEQFFGPGTRLTVL.

This clonotype occurred many times. The chain recombines TRBV20-1 with TRBJ1-5; unclear D gene. V was pared by 1 base and J by 9 bases, with 13 bases between. The CDR3 runs 13 residues. The germline V gene has CDR1 DFQATT and CDR2 SNEGSKA (reference sequence). CDR3 bases: TGCAGTGCTAGAGTTCAGCGGGTAGCGCCCCAGCATTTT. Translation gives CSARVQRVAPQHF.